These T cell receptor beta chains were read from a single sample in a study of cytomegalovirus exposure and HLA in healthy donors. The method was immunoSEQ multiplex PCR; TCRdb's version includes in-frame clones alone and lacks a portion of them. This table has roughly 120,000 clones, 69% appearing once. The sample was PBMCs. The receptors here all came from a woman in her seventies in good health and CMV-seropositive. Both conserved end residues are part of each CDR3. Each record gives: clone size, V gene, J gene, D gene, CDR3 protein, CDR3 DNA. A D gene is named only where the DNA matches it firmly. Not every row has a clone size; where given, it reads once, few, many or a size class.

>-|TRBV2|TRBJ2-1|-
CASSRTSYNEQFF
TGTGCCAGCAGTAGAACTTCCTACAATGAGCAGTTCTTC
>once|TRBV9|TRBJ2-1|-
CASSVGPGAYNEQFF
TGTGCCAGCAGCGTAGGGCCCGGGGCCTACAATGAGCAGTTCTTC
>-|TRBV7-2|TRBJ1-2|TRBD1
CASSLVLGQGSGYTF
TGTGCCAGCAGCTTAGTACTGGGACAGGGGTCTGGCTACACCTTC
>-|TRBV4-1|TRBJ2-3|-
CASSQFAQAGSTDTQYF
TGCGCCAGCAGCCAATTTGCTCAGGCGGGATCCACAGATACGCAGTATTTT
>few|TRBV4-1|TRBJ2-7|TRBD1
CASSTGQGALSYEQYF
TGCGCCAGCAGCACCGGACAGGGGGCCCTCTCCTACGAGCAGTACTTC
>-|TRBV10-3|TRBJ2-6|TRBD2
CAISASEGTSGGSGANVLTF
TGTGCCATCAGTGCCTCGGAAGGGACTAGCGGGGGATCTGGGGCCAACGTCCTGACTTTC
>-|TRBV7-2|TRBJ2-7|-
CASSTLSYEQYF
TGTGCCAGCTCGACACTTTCCTACGAGCAGTACTTC
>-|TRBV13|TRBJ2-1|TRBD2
CASRGSGRGEGNEQFF
TGTGCCAGCAGAGGGTCGGGGCGGGGGGAAGGCAATGAGCAGTTCTTC
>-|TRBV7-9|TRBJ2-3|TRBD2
CASSLALTSSDTQYF
TGTGCCAGCAGCTTAGCGCTGACTAGCAGTGATACGCAGTATTTT
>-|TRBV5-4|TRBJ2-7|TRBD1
CASSLDRGAYEQYF
TGTGCCAGCAGCTTGGACAGGGGGGCCTACGAGCAGTACTTC
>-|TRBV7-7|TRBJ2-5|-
CASSPAQGTETQYF
TGTGCCAGCAGCCCCGCACAGGGTACGGAGACCCAGTACTTC
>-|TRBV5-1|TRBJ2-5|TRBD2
CASSLTGLARETQYF
TGCGCCAGCAGCCTAACGGGACTAGCGAGAGAGACCCAGTACTTC
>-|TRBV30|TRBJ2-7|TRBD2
CAWSVQAGGYEQYF
TGTGCCTGGAGTGTACAAGCGGGGGGGTACGAGCAGTACTTC
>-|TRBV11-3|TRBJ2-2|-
CASSPQSNTGELFF
TGTGCCAGCAGCCCACAGTCGAACACCGGGGAGCTGTTTTTT
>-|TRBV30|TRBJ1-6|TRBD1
CAWSLSGDRVGSPPHF
TGTGCCTGGAGCCTATCGGGGGACAGGGTGGGATCACCCCCCCACTTT
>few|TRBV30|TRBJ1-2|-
CAWSPGSYGYTF
TGTGCCTGGAGCCCGGGGAGCTATGGCTACACCTTC
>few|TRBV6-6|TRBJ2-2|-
CATVGSEVDTGELFF
TGTGCCACCGTTGGTAGCGAAGTGGACACCGGGGAGCTGTTTTTT
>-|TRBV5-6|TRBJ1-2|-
CASSLRGKGGYTF
TGTGCCAGCAGCTTAAGGGGAAAGGGTGGCTACACCTTC
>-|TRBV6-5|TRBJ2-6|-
CASSYASSGANVLTF
TGTGCCAGCAGTTACGCCAGCTCTGGGGCCAACGTCCTGACTTTC
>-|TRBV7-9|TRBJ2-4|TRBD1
CASTKQGAIDIQYF
TGTGCCAGCACCAAACAGGGGGCAATAGACATTCAGTACTTC
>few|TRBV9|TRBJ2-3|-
CASSVGSTGTDTQYF
TGTGCCAGCAGCGTAGGGTCGACAGGGACTGATACGCAGTATTTT
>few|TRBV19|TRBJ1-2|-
CASSISNSYYGYTF
TGTGCCAGTAGTATATCTAACAGCTACTATGGCTACACCTTC
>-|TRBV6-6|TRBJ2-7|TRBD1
CASSYSNRGEQYF
TGTGCCAGCAGTTACTCAAACAGGGGCGAGCAGTACTTC
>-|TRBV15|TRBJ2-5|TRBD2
CATSRAGGERETQYF
TGTGCCACCAGCAGAGCGGGGGGGGAAAGAGAGACCCAGTACTTC
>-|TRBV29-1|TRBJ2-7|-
CSAATAKAGKDEQYF
TGCAGCGCAGCTACCGCGAAAGCGGGTAAAGACGAGCAGTACTTC
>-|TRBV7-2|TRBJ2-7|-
CASSLASGTGSYEQYF
TGTGCCAGCAGCTTAGCGTCCGGAACAGGGTCCTACGAGCAGTACTTC
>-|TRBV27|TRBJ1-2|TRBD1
CASSLTGQGGNYGYTF
TGTGCCAGCAGTCTAACGGGACAGGGGGGAAACTATGGCTACACCTTC
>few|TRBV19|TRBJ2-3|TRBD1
CASKRTGPRDTQYF
TGTGCCAGTAAACGGACAGGGCCAAGGGATACGCAGTATTTT
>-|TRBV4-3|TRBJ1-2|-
CASSPQFGGGSNYGYTF
TGCGCCAGCAGCCCCCAATTTGGGGGGGGTTCTAACTATGGCTACACCTTC
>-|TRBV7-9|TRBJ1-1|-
CASSFQAIVNTEAFF
TGTGCCAGCAGCTTTCAGGCAATAGTGAACACTGAAGCTTTCTTT
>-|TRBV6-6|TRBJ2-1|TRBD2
CATRGIVYEQFF
TGTGCCACGCGGGGGATCGTTTATGAGCAGTTCTTC
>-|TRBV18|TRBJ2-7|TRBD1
CASSPTQDRAYEQYF
TGTGCCAGCTCCCCCACACAGGACAGGGCCTACGAGCAGTACTTC
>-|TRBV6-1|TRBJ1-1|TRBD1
CASSKGQGGRQAFF
TGTGCCAGCAGTAAGGGACAGGGGGGTCGACAAGCTTTCTTT
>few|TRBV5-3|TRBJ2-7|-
CARSFVGLSYEQYF
TGTGCCAGAAGCTTTGTGGGACTCTCCTACGAGCAGTACTTC
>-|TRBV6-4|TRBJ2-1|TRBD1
CASSTGTADYNEQFF
TGTGCCAGCAGCACCGGGACAGCCGACTACAATGAGCAGTTCTTC
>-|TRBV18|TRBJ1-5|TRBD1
CASSPDRSKPQHF
TGTGCCAGCTCACCGGACAGGTCGAAGCCCCAGCATTTT
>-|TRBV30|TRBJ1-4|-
CAWSVGLAHNEKLFF
TGTGCCTGGAGTGTAGGTTTAGCCCATAATGAAAAACTGTTTTTT
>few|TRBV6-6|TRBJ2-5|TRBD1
CASSPRTGAVETQYF
TGTGCCAGCAGCCCCCGGACAGGGGCGGTGGAGACCCAGTACTTC
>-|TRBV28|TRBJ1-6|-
CASSPTTGYNSPLHF
TGTGCCAGCAGTCCAACTACAGGGTATAATTCACCCCTCCACTTT
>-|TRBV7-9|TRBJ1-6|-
CASSLDRYNSPLHF
TGTGCCAGCAGCTTAGACAGATATAATTCACCCCTCCACTTT
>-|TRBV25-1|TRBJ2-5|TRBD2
CASSAASGGGTPGTQYF
TGTGCCAGCAGTGCGGCTAGCGGGGGGGGCACCCCGGGGACCCAGTACTTC
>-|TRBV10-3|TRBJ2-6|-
CAISEGLAGANVLTF
TGTGCCATCAGTGAGGGACTTGCTGGGGCCAACGTCCTGACTTTC
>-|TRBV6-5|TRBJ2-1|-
CASSSGQGGEQFF
TGTGCCAGCAGTTCTGGCCAGGGAGGCGAGCAGTTCTTC
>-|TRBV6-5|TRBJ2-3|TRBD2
CASSSGLLSYTQYF
TGTGCCAGCAGTTCGGGACTACTCAGTTATACGCAGTATTTT
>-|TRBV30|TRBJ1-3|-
CAWSVGRAGGNTIYF
TGTGCCTGGAGTGTAGGCAGGGCGGGAGGAAACACCATATATTTT
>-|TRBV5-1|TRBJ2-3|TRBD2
CASSFGGGRGITDTQYF
TGCGCCAGCAGCTTCGGGGGGGGGCGGGGGATCACAGATACGCAGTATTTT
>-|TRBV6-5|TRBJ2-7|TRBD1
CASSGGTGVTGEQYF
TGTGCCAGCAGTGGCGGGACAGGGGTGACGGGTGAGCAGTACTTC
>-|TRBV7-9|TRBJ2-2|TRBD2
CASSLLLAGGNTGELFF
TGTGCCAGCAGCTTACTCCTAGCGGGGGGAAACACCGGGGAGCTGTTTTTT
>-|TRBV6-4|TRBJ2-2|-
CASKPGQGTGELFF
TGTGCCAGCAAACCGGGACAAGGCACCGGGGAGCTGTTTTTT